Shown below are 6 T cell receptor beta chains from a single sample sequenced in a study of T-cell reconstitution after alpha-beta-depleted transplantation in children. A TCRbeta library incorporating unique molecular identifiers was prepared. TCRdb re-called the PCR reads with MiXCR, one entry per CDR3 protein. The table lists 670,000 or so distinct CDR3 sequences, around 14% of them singletons. The specimen was PBMCs, collected before TCRalphabeta/CD19-depleted stem cell transplant. All receptors derive from a girl aged 2-10 years with congenital amegakaryocytic thrombocytopenia, due to receive a stem cell transplant.

The chain carries TRBV7-8 and TRBJ1-2; a possible D gene is TRBD1 (6 bases). The CDR3 covers 15 residues. The germline V gene has CDR1 SGHVS and CDR2 FQNEAQ. V lost 1 base and J 8 bases, leaving 17 bases between the germline ends. The CDR3 region is CASSLGVWGARGYTF. Here the CDR3 DNA reads TGTGCCAGCAGCTTAGGGGTATGGGGGGCGCGGGGCTACACCTTC.

About this clonotype itself: Since no conserved phenylalanine or tryptophan closes the CDR3, a read error is the likely cause. V usage is TRBV5-1 and J usage is TRBJ2-3; no clear D gene. Germline V CDR1 and CDR2: SGHRS, YFSETQ. Trimming removed 2 bases at V and 1 base at J, with 8 bases between. CDR3 length equals 14 residues. The DNA for the CDR3 is TGCGCCAGCAGCTTCTACGGAGGCACAGATACGCAGTATTTA. Its protein is CASSFYGGTDTQYL.

This chain connects TRBV7-8 to TRBJ1-3; D remains ambiguous. From germline, CDR1 is SGHVS and CDR2 FQNEAQ. The CDR3 loop spans 13 amino acids. The ends were cut back, 3 bases at V and 4 bases at J, with 7 bases in the middle. For the CDR3, the DNA is TGTGCCAGCAGCTTCACACCAGGAAACACCATATATTTT. Amino acid sequence: CASSFTPGNTIYF.

This clonotype was seen repeatedly, ten times or more. The chain combines TRBV5-1 with TRBJ2-7, with 8 bases aligning to TRBD2. Germline assignment: CDR1 SGHRS and CDR2 YFSETQ. CDR3 length: 15 amino acids. J was trimmed by 4 bases and V by 4 bases; bases with no gene match: 10. The CDR3 sequence: CASSETAGVIYEQYF. CDR3 nucleotide sequence: TGCGCCAGCAGCGAAACAGCGGGAGTGATTTACGAGCAGTACTTC.

This clonotype has more than one count but fewer than ten. The chain couples TRBV11-1 to TRBJ1-1, with 12 bases aligning to TRBD1. This CDR3 comprises 18 residues. Germline trimming cut 5 bases from V and 3 bases from J; bases unmatched to any gene: 13. Per the germline V gene, CDR1 is SGHAT and CDR2 is FQDESV (reference sequence). In DNA form, the CDR3 reads TGTGCCAGCAGCGGATACCGGGACAGGGGGCGCGTTGACACTGAAGCTTTCTTT. This translates into CASSGYRDRGRVDTEAFF.

This clonotype was counted between two and nine times. The rearrangement links TRBV6-5 to TRBJ2-7; D ambiguous. Trimming left V 1 base short and J 6 bases short, with 13 bases between. The germline V gene has CDR1 MNHEY and CDR2 SVGAGI. The CDR3 runs to 14 residues. CDR3 in amino acids: CASSYYFPSVEQYF. The CDR3 nucleotides are TGTGCCAGCAGTTACTATTTCCCTTCCGTCGAGCAGTACTTC.